This record looks at one TCR beta chain sequence and its context. Its antigen is not known. This sample stems from a study of breast tumors, draining lymph nodes, adjacent tissues. Regarding the study as a whole: Compared with lymph nodes, tumors were less diverse; compared with nontumor tissue, more.

MiXCR, applied by TCRdb to the multiplex PCR reads, yields one record per CDR3 protein. The data hold about 270,000 distinct CDR3 sequences, with 30% observed a single time. CDR1 and CDR2 from the germline V gene are WNHNN and SYGVQD (reference sequence). The CDR3 is made up of 15 amino acids. Deletions cut 5 bases from V and 3 bases from J, with 15 bases between. Samples came from axillary lymph nodes draining the breast cancer. This clonotype originated in a female donor with breast cancer. Some clones in this sample may be carry-over from other donors' samples. The chain joins TRBV10-1 to TRBJ2-3; D remains ambiguous. The source material was axillary lymph node tissue. The DNA of the CDR3 is TGCGCCAGCAGTCACCCCTCCAGACGTACAGATACGCAGTATTTT. Its translation is CASSHPSRRTDTQYF.